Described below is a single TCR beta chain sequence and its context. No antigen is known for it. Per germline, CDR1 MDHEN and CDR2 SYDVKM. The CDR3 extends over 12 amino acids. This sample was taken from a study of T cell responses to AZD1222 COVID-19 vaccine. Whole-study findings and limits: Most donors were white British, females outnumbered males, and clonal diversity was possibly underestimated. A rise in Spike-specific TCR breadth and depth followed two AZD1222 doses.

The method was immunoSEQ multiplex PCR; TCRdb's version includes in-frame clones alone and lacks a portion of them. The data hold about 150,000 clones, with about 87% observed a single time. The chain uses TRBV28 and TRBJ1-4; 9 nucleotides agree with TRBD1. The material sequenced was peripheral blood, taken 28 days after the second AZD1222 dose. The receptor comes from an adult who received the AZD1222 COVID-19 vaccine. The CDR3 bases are TGTGTCTCCGGGACAGGGAGGGAAAAACTGTTTTTT. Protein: CVSGTGREKLFF.